The 10 T cell receptor beta chains below all came from one sample that was sequenced in a study of response to subunit inactivated influenza vaccine. From the RT-PCR reads, TCRdb called clonotypes with MiXCR, one entry per CDR3 protein. Of some 600,000 distinct CDR3 sequences listed, less than 15% are singletons. The starting material was PBMCs from blood, obtained less than 15 days before vaccination. The origin of the receptors is a man between 45 and 60 years old who received an inactivated influenza vaccine.

This chain uses TRBV30 with TRBJ1-5; TRBD1 is a possible D gene (5 bases). V lost 1 base, J lost 6 bases, and 16 bases lay in between. The CDR3 covers 15 residues. Germline V lookup: CDR1 GTSNPN, CDR2 SVGIG (reference sequence). The chain's CDR3 is CAWSAIGQGRQPQHF. The CDR3 nucleotides are TGTGCCTGGAGTGCGATAGGGCAGGGCCGTCAGCCCCAGCATTTT.

The chain has TRBV7-9 and TRBJ2-5, with 12 nucleotides matching TRBD2. After removal of 5 bases from V and 4 bases from J, the junction contained 8 bases not matched to a gene. Germline assignment: CDR1 SEHNR and CDR2 FQNEAQ (reference sequence). This CDR3 contains 16 residues. Written as DNA, the CDR3 is TGTGCCAGCAGCCTTCGACTAGCGGGAGTAGGAGAGACCCAGTACTTC. Its translation: CASSLRLAGVGETQYF.

This clonotype was picked up many times. V usage is TRBV27 and J usage is TRBJ1-1; TRBD1 aligns across 8 bases. J was trimmed by 1 base and V by 5 bases; bases with no gene match: 6. This CDR3 spans 15 amino acids. Germline V lookup: CDR1 MNHEY, CDR2 SMNVEV (reference sequence). The CDR3 DNA reads TGTGCCAGCAGTCCCCTGGGACAGGCGAACACTGAAGCTTTCTTT. This encodes CASSPLGQANTEAFF.

In this sample, this clonotype turned up a few times. V usage is TRBV5-1 and J usage is TRBJ1-4; D not resolved. Trimming took off 5 bases at V and 5 bases at J, with 13 bases between the two ends. Germline-derived CDR1 and CDR2 are SGHRS and YFSETQ. This CDR3 is 14 amino acids long. CDR3 region: CASSANPGNEKLFF. The CDR3 DNA reads as TGCGCCAGCAGTGCCAATCCAGGAAATGAAAAACTGTTTTTT.

In this sample, this clonotype turned up a few times. The CDR3 DNA reads TGTGCCATCAGTGATGGCGTAAAAGAGACCCAGTACTTC. Amino acid sequence: CAISDGVKETQYF. V and J are TRBV10-3 and TRBJ2-5; D remains ambiguous. Germline CDR1 ENHRY, CDR2 SYGVKD. This CDR3 comprises 13 residues. Between the trimmed V and J ends, which lost 3 bases and 3 bases, there was a span of 8 bases.

V and J are TRBV20-1 and TRBJ2-7, with D uncertain. The CDR3 runs to 15 residues. The V end lost 0 bases, the J end lost 2 bases, and 14 bases lay between the germline ends. Looked up from germline, CDR1 is DFQATT and CDR2 is SNEGSKA (reference sequence). Here the CDR3 DNA reads TGCAGTGCTAGAGATTTAGCCAGCTTCCCCTACGAGCAGTACTTC. Protein sequence: CSARDLASFPYEQYF.

This clonotype occurred many times. This chain uses TRBV7-2 with TRBJ2-7; tentatively, D is TRBD1 (6 bases). The CDR3 has 12 amino acids. From germline, CDR1 is SGHTA and CDR2 FQGNSA. The V end was cut by 4 bases, the J end by 4 bases, with 8 bases between. The CDR3: CASSSQGYEQYF. In DNA form, the CDR3 reads TGTGCCAGCAGCTCACAGGGATACGAGCAGTACTTC.

V is TRBV20-1 and J is TRBJ2-1; TRBD2 matches at 10 bases. Germline V lookup: CDR1 DFQATT, CDR2 SNEGSKA (reference sequence). The CDR3 length is 16 residues. Trimming took 1 base from V and 0 from J; bases not matched to a gene: 3. The CDR3 here is CSARVSSGSSYNEQFF. CDR3 nucleotide sequence: TGCAGTGCTAGAGTTTCTAGCGGGAGCTCCTACAATGAGCAGTTCTTC.

The rearrangement uses TRBV28 and TRBJ2-5; 8 bases match TRBD1. The CDR3 length is 14 residues. V trimming: 8 bases; J trimming: 5 bases; junction bases outside the gene matches: 10. In germline, CDR1 is MDHEN, CDR2 SYDVKM. The DNA of the CDR3 is TGTGCCAGCTCATACGGGACAGGTATTGAGACCCAGTACTTC. This encodes CASSYGTGIETQYF.

This clonotype was seen a handful of times. The chain combines TRBV18 with TRBJ2-3; D is undetermined. Trimming removed 0 bases from V and 14 bases from J, with 21 bases in between. Looked up from germline, CDR1 is KGHSH and CDR2 is LQKENI. This CDR3 has 15 residues. The DNA for the CDR3 is TGTGCCAGCTCACCACCGAGTAAAACAGTCTTAAATCCGTATTTT. Protein: CASSPPSKTVLNPYF.